Listed below are T cell receptor beta chains from one sample, sequenced in a study of T-cell reconstitution after alpha-beta-depleted transplantation in children. MiXCR, run by TCRdb on the PCR reads, gives a single entry per CDR3 protein. The sample records about 310,000 distinct CDR3 sequences, approximately 23% being singletons. The source was PBMCs, mostly from graft donor cells, collected 180 days after TCRalphabeta/CD19-depleted stem cell transplant. The source is a male patient younger than 18 who had a stem cell transplant for acute lymphoblastic leukemia, so the T cells may come from the graft donor. The CDR3 runs from the conserved cysteine through the conserved F or W. The order of the fields is D gene, J gene, clone size, V gene, CDR3 protein. D genes are given only for firm matches. Rows may omit the clone size; those that give it use once, few, many or a size class.

d_gene: NA; j_gene: TRBJ2-1; abundance: NA; v_gene: TRBV29-1; CDR3aa: CSVGRVSFYNEQFF
d_gene: TRBD2; j_gene: TRBJ2-1; abundance: few; v_gene: TRBV10-3; CDR3aa: CAISAGLAGANEQFF
d_gene: TRBD1; j_gene: TRBJ1-2; abundance: NA; v_gene: TRBV20-1; CDR3aa: CSARDGDRARYGYTF
d_gene: NA; j_gene: TRBJ1-1; abundance: NA; v_gene: TRBV5-1; CDR3aa: CASRPLGPAEAFF
d_gene: NA; j_gene: TRBJ2-3; abundance: NA; v_gene: TRBV20-1; CDR3aa: CSARDAAVTSTDTQYF
d_gene: TRBD2; j_gene: TRBJ2-7; abundance: few; v_gene: TRBV5-1; CDR3aa: CASSLLISGNSYEQYF
d_gene: NA; j_gene: TRBJ2-1; abundance: few; v_gene: TRBV7-2; CDR3aa: CASTILGGSYNEQFF
d_gene: NA; j_gene: TRBJ2-3; abundance: few; v_gene: TRBV6-5; CDR3aa: CASSYAGSATDTQYF
d_gene: NA; j_gene: TRBJ2-5; abundance: many; v_gene: TRBV18; CDR3aa: CASSPLEETQYF
d_gene: NA; j_gene: TRBJ1-2; abundance: few; v_gene: TRBV27; CDR3aa: CASSPRSYNYGYTF
d_gene: NA; j_gene: TRBJ2-1; abundance: many; v_gene: TRBV5-1; CDR3aa: CASSHVGGVGGDEQFF
d_gene: TRBD2; j_gene: TRBJ2-1; abundance: NA; v_gene: TRBV20-1; CDR3aa: CSARDQASGSVAYNEQFF
d_gene: TRBD2; j_gene: TRBJ2-2; abundance: few; v_gene: TRBV7-3; CDR3aa: CASSLTSAGGNTGELFF
d_gene: NA; j_gene: TRBJ2-7; abundance: NA; v_gene: TRBV4-1; CDR3aa: CASSQGRDGGYEQYF
d_gene: TRBD2; j_gene: TRBJ2-5; abundance: NA; v_gene: TRBV9; CDR3aa: CASSPGGRDETQYF
d_gene: NA; j_gene: TRBJ1-1; abundance: NA; v_gene: TRBV7-2; CDR3aa: CASSLYWDTEAFF
d_gene: NA; j_gene: TRBJ2-1; abundance: few; v_gene: TRBV9; CDR3aa: CASSVDGRVTYNEQFF
d_gene: NA; j_gene: TRBJ1-1; abundance: few; v_gene: TRBV15; CDR3aa: CATSRDRQTNTEAFF
d_gene: NA; j_gene: TRBJ2-1; abundance: few; v_gene: TRBV28; CDR3aa: CASSFPGQAINEQFF
d_gene: TRBD2; j_gene: TRBJ2-3; abundance: NA; v_gene: TRBV7-8; CDR3aa: CASSLRGGSTDTQYF
d_gene: TRBD1; j_gene: TRBJ2-2; abundance: few; v_gene: TRBV10-3; CDR3aa: CATAGQGINTGELFF
d_gene: TRBD2; j_gene: TRBJ2-2; abundance: few; v_gene: TRBV5-1; CDR3aa: CASSSLAGSTGELFF
d_gene: NA; j_gene: TRBJ2-7; abundance: once; v_gene: TRBV20-1; CDR3aa: CSASPGPFIYEQYF
d_gene: NA; j_gene: TRBJ1-1; abundance: NA; v_gene: TRBV7-9; CDR3aa: CASSSAGGRGTEAFF
d_gene: TRBD2; j_gene: TRBJ2-7; abundance: NA; v_gene: TRBV12-3/TRBV12-4; CDR3aa: CASSFRAGVGEQYF
d_gene: NA; j_gene: TRBJ1-1; abundance: NA; v_gene: TRBV7-9; CDR3aa: CASRNITGYRGNTEALF
d_gene: TRBD1; j_gene: TRBJ2-7; abundance: few; v_gene: TRBV20-1; CDR3aa: CSASGTGFEQYF
d_gene: NA; j_gene: TRBJ2-3; abundance: NA; v_gene: TRBV7-9; CDR3aa: CASSLARALTDTQYF
d_gene: NA; j_gene: TRBJ2-5; abundance: few; v_gene: TRBV7-3; CDR3aa: CASSLNRRETQYF
d_gene: NA; j_gene: TRBJ2-2; abundance: few; v_gene: TRBV9; CDR3aa: CASSTTSGTATGELFF
d_gene: NA; j_gene: TRBJ2-1; abundance: NA; v_gene: TRBV12-3/TRBV12-4; CDR3aa: CASTKGLTYNEQFF
d_gene: TRBD2; j_gene: TRBJ2-2; abundance: few; v_gene: TRBV20-1; CDR3aa: CSARRRTSGSPGGELFF
d_gene: NA; j_gene: TRBJ2-1; abundance: few; v_gene: TRBV27; CDR3aa: CASSFGSDSYNEQFF
d_gene: TRBD2; j_gene: TRBJ2-3; abundance: few; v_gene: TRBV11-1; CDR3aa: CASSSLLGKTSGTSTDTQYF
d_gene: TRBD2; j_gene: TRBJ2-1; abundance: few; v_gene: TRBV7-6; CDR3aa: CASSRRLAGDPYNEQFF
d_gene: NA; j_gene: TRBJ2-7; abundance: NA; v_gene: TRBV18; CDR3aa: CASSFPRGAFSYEQYF